Below are 30 T cell receptor beta chains sequenced from a single sample in a study of T cells in Graves' hyperthyroidism and ophthalmopathy. Template material for amplifying TCR beta CDR3 regions consisted of RNA transcripts. The TCR CDR3 first-round RT-PCR relied on the HTBI primer set. From the multiplex PCR reads, TCRdb called clonotypes with MiXCR, one entry per CDR3 protein. The sample has fewer than 650,000 distinct CDR3 sequences, about 15% seen once; the top ten hold around 4%. Specimen: blood. Every receptor here comes from a woman in her thirties or forties with Graves' ophthalmopathy.

This clonotype was seen many times. One end of the junction varies from germline; a read error may be responsible. The V gene is TRBV27, the J gene TRBJ1-5; a weak D match, TRBD1 (5 bases). Germline values: CDR1 MNHEY, CDR2 SMNVEV (reference sequence). The CDR3 has 16 amino acids. The CDR3 region is CTSSLYPAGLNQPQHF. In DNA, the CDR3 is TGTACCAGCAGTTTATACCCAGCAGGGCTCAATCAGCCCCAGCATTTT.

This clonotype was seen a few times. The V and J genes are TRBV5-1 and TRBJ2-2; D may be TRBD1 (6 bases). Trimming removed 4 bases from V and 3 bases from J, with 13 bases in between. The germline gives CDR1 SGHRS, CDR2 YFSETQ. The CDR3 has 15 amino acids. CDR3 DNA: TGCGCCAGCAGCGAATACAGGGCACACACCGGGGAGCTGTTTTTT. Protein product: CASSEYRAHTGELFF.

This clonotype was recorded at least ten times. V and J are TRBV29-1 and TRBJ1-1; D remains ambiguous. Germline CDR1 and CDR2: SQVTM and ANQGSEA. The CDR3 is made up of 11 amino acids. V dropped 7 bases and J dropped 4 bases, with 10 bases sitting between them. CDR3 sequence: CSASSFTEAFF. The CDR3 bases are TGCAGCGCCTCATCTTTCACTGAAGCTTTCTTT.

This clonotype was recorded many times. The chain joins TRBV9 to TRBJ1-2; no clear D gene. Trimming removed 0 bases from V and 4 bases from J, with 10 bases in between. The V gene's germline CDR1 is SGDLS and CDR2 YYNGEE. This CDR3 contains 14 residues. Written as DNA, the CDR3 is TGTGCCAGCAGCGTAGGATCCGGAGGCTATGGCTACACCTTC. Protein sequence: CASSVGSGGYGYTF.

The table lists this clonotype with many counts. The V call is TRBV12-3 or TRBV12-4, the J call TRBJ2-6; D perhaps matches TRBD1 (5 bases). V was trimmed by 3 bases and J by 2 bases, leaving 8 bases between them. The length of the CDR3 is 15 residues. The CDR3 DNA is TGTGCCAGCAGTTTCCAGGGAACTGGGGCCAACGTCCTGACTTTC. Its protein product is CASSFQGTGANVLTF.

This clonotype was detected ten times or more. This chain connects TRBV28 to TRBJ2-2, with D possibly being TRBD2 (6 bases). Trimming took 11 bases from V and 2 from J, leaving 12 bases between them. This CDR3 contains 13 residues. The germline gives CDR1 MDHEN, CDR2 SYDVKM. The CDR3 loop is CAGRDANTGELFF. CDR3 sequence (DNA): TGTGCCGGGCGGGATGCCAACACCGGGGAGCTGTTTTTT.

Note on this clonotype: A much bigger clone sits one base away, suggesting this may be a read error. The genes are TRBV6-1 and TRBJ2-1; D is undetermined. In germline, CDR1 is MNHNS, CDR2 SASEGT. The CDR3 spans 13 residues. The V and J ends lost 1 base and 11 bases respectively, with 12 bases between them. The CDR3 loop is CASSEEVGRQQFF. The CDR3 nucleotides read TGTGCCAGCAGTGAAGAAGTGGGTCGCCAGCAGTTCTTC.

This clonotype was counted between two and nine times. This rearrangement joins TRBV28 to TRBJ2-5, with 7 nucleotides matching TRBD1. The J segment lost 5 bases and the V segment lost 3 bases, leaving 6 bases of the junction unmatched. Germline V CDR1 and CDR2: MDHEN, SYDVKM. This CDR3 contains 14 residues. CDR3 sequence: CASSLNRGRETQYF. CDR3 bases: TGTGCCAGCAGTTTGAACAGGGGACGGGAGACCCAGTACTTC.

This clonotype has just a few counts. The rearrangement links TRBV4-1 to TRBJ2-7; weak D call: TRBD2 (5 bases). Trimming removed 2 bases at V and 12 bases at J, with 17 bases between. This CDR3 spans 13 amino acids. CDR1 and CDR2 from the germline V gene are MGHRA and YSYEKL. For the CDR3, the DNA is TGCGCCAGCAGCCAATCCCGCGGGCGGACGCGGTACTTC. This encodes CASSQSRGRTRYF.

The chain employs TRBV5-1 and TRBJ1-2; TRBD1 matches at 7 bases. The CDR3 sequence is 17 residues long. Germline-derived CDR1 and CDR2 are SGHRS and YFSETQ. Germline trimming cut 0 bases from V and 6 bases from J; bases unmatched to any gene: 14. CDR3 bases: TGCGCCAGCAGCTTGGTGGTCCGGGGACAGTACTTCGATGGCTACACCTTC. It codes for CASSLVVRGQYFDGYTF.

In its sample, this clonotype was seen many times. V usage is TRBV6-2 or TRBV6-3 and J usage is TRBJ2-7; weak D call: TRBD1 (6 bases). V was pared by 2 bases and J by 4 bases, with 12 bases between. Germline V CDR1 and CDR2: MNHEY, SVGEGT. CDR3 length: 14 residues. CDR3 sequence: CASSYNGDIYEQYF. CDR3 nucleotides: TGTGCCAGCAGTTACAATGGGGACATTTACGAGCAGTACTTC.

This clonotype was counted only a few times. This sequence joins TRBV7-9 and TRBJ2-2; no clear D gene. The CDR3 length is 15 residues. The V gene's germline CDR1 is SEHNR and CDR2 FQNEAQ (reference sequence). The V gene lost 1 base and the J gene lost 4 bases, with 10 bases spanning the gap. Here the CDR3 DNA reads TGTGCCAGCAGCTTAGTCAGATACATCACCGGGGAGCTGTTTTTT. Protein: CASSLVRYITGELFF.

This clonotype has at least ten counts. The chain carries TRBV5-1 and TRBJ2-1; D is unresolved. The CDR3 spans 14 residues. V was shortened by 0 bases and J by 6 bases, with 10 bases between the two germline ends. Per the germline V gene, CDR1 is SGHRS and CDR2 is YFSETQ. The CDR3 nucleotides are TGCGCCAGCAGCTTGGTTGTGAAGGGCAATGAGCAGTTCTTC. It translates to CASSLVVKGNEQFF.

This clonotype was recorded at least ten times. The V and J genes are TRBV5-1 and TRBJ2-7, with D possibly being TRBD2 (5 bases). CDR1 and CDR2 from the germline V gene are SGHRS and YFSETQ. V was pared by 3 bases and J by 6 bases, with 16 bases between. There are 14 residues in the CDR3. This CDR3 reads CASSSLAERSEQYF. CDR3 DNA sequence: TGCGCCAGCAGCTCGCTAGCCGAACGGAGCGAGCAGTACTTC.

This rearrangement joins TRBV11-1 to TRBJ1-1; 8 bases agree with TRBD1. The germline gives CDR1 SGHAT, CDR2 FQDESV (reference sequence). With V trimmed by 5 bases and J by 0 bases, 11 bases remained unmatched. This CDR3 comprises 17 residues. This chain's CDR3 is CASSAPAGGILNTEAFF. The CDR3 region has the DNA TGTGCCAGCAGCGCCCCGGCAGGGGGCATATTGAACACTGAAGCTTTCTTT.

This clonotype turned up a few times. The chain recombines TRBV28 with TRBJ1-1; D is unresolved. V dropped 3 bases and J dropped 0 bases, with 20 bases sitting between them. Germline V gives CDR1 MDHEN, CDR2 SYDVKM. The CDR3 totals 18 residues. Here the CDR3 reads CASSFQPPSGSMNTEAFF. In nucleotides, the CDR3 is TGTGCCAGCAGTTTCCAACCTCCGTCCGGGTCTATGAACACTGAAGCTTTCTTT.

This clonotype was picked up many times. The chain joins TRBV20-1 to TRBJ2-7; D is uncertain. V gave up 3 bases and J gave up 0 bases, with 3 bases separating them. In germline, CDR1 is DFQATT, CDR2 SNEGSKA (reference sequence). The CDR3 is made up of 11 amino acids. The CDR3 DNA reads as TGCAGTGCTAGCCCCTCCTACGAGCAGTACTTC. Protein sequence: CSASPSYEQYF.

This clonotype was detected only a few times. This chain links TRBV20-1 with TRBJ2-3, with 14 bases that match TRBD2. The V and J ends lost 3 bases and 4 bases, in that order; junction bases with no gene match: 3. The CDR3 has 15 amino acids. CDR1 is DFQATT and CDR2 is SNEGSKA in the germline V gene (reference sequence). CDR3 DNA: TGCAGTGCTAGGAGGACTAGCGGGAGGTCAGATACGCAGTATTTT. Protein product: CSARRTSGRSDTQYF.

Details on this clonotype: This could be a read error, since a much larger clone is one nucleotide away. This chain connects TRBV5-1 to TRBJ1-1, with unresolved D. The CDR3 sequence is 14 residues long. In germline, CDR1 is SGHRS, CDR2 YFSETQ. Written as DNA, the CDR3 is TGCGCCAGCAGCCCGGATCCTGGGAACGCTGAAGCTTTCTTT. It encodes CASSPDPGNAEAFF. Together with reference TRBV5-1 and TRBJ1-1, the CDR3 gives the full variable domain: KAGVTQTPRYLIKTRGQQVTLSCSPISGHRSVSWYQQTPGQGLQFLFEYFSETQRNKGNFPGRFSGRQFSNSRSEMNVSTLELGDSALYLCASSPDPGNAEAFFGQGTRLTVV.

This clonotype was detected many times. The V call is TRBV6-5, the J call TRBJ1-1; a possible D gene is TRBD1 (5 bases). The V gene lost 7 bases and the J gene lost 4 bases, with 19 bases spanning the gap. The CDR3 runs 15 residues. Germline V lookup: CDR1 MNHEY, CDR2 SVGAGI. The CDR3 nucleotides are TGTGCCAGCACCCCACTTTTTGCAGGGAGCACTGAAGCTTTCTTT. It encodes CASTPLFAGSTEAFF.

The chain has TRBV28 and TRBJ2-7, with 7 nucleotides matching TRBD1. The CDR3 sequence is 14 residues long. Germline assignment: CDR1 MDHEN and CDR2 SYDVKM. V lost 3 bases and J lost 7; bases outside the gene matches: 9. DNA for the CDR3: TGTGCCAGCAGTTTTTTAGGACAGGCAAATGAGCAGTACTTC. Encoded protein: CASSFLGQANEQYF.

This clonotype came up many times. The V and J genes are TRBV10-3 and TRBJ1-1, with a weak D call TRBD1 (5 bases). Germline loops: CDR1 ENHRY, CDR2 SYGVKD. V gave up 2 bases and J gave up 5 bases, with 6 bases separating them. The CDR3 consists of 12 residues. The CDR3 loop is CAISERGTEAFF. The DNA of the CDR3 is TGTGCCATCAGTGAGCGGGGGACTGAAGCTTTCTTT.

This clonotype was seen repeatedly, ten times or more. The rearrangement links TRBV30 to TRBJ1-1, with a tentative D call TRBD1 (6 bases). Trimming left V 4 bases short and J 5 bases short, with 14 bases between. CDR1 and CDR2 from the germline V gene are GTSNPN and SVGIG (reference sequence). CDR3 length: 13 residues. Here the CDR3 DNA reads TGTGCCTGGATTCGGAATCAGGGGACTGAAGCTTTCTTT. Its protein is CAWIRNQGTEAFF.

This clonotype was seen at least ten times. The chain recombines TRBV7-2 with TRBJ2-7; TRBD1 or TRBD2 may be the D gene (6 bases each). Trimming cost V 5 bases and J 7 bases, with 15 bases left between them. The CDR3 has 13 residues. Germline-derived CDR1 and CDR2 are SGHTA and FQGNSA. Here the CDR3 reads CASSRGPLIEQYF. The DNA for the CDR3 is TGTGCCAGCAGCCGGGGGCCCCTTATTGAGCAGTACTTC.

This clonotype was counted only a few times. This chain joins TRBV7-8 and TRBJ2-3; 9 bases match TRBD2. From germline, CDR1 is SGHVS and CDR2 FQNEAQ. Unmatched junction bases numbered 6, after V lost 5 bases and J lost 3 bases. The CDR3 extends over 15 amino acids. CDR3 amino acids: CASSPSGIGTDTQYF. Written as DNA, the CDR3 is TGTGCCAGCAGCCCTAGCGGGATAGGGACAGATACGCAGTATTTT.

In this sample, this clonotype turned up a few times. This chain links TRBV6-2 or TRBV6-3 with TRBJ2-1, with TRBD2 as a possible D gene (6 bases). The V end lost 8 bases, the J end lost 2 bases, and 16 bases lay between the germline ends. CDR1 and CDR2 from the germline V gene are MNHEY and SVGEGT. This CDR3 has 15 residues. The CDR3 DNA is TGTGCCAGCCACGTTGGCGGGATTACCTACAATGAGCAGTTCTTC. Its protein product is CASHVGGITYNEQFF.

This clonotype was seen ten or more times. An end of the junction differs from the germline gene, which may be a read error. The chain uses TRBV18 and TRBJ1-2; TRBD1 agrees at 10 bases. Germline values: CDR1 KGHSH, CDR2 LQKENI. This CDR3 is 15 amino acids long. CDR3 DNA: TGTGCCAGCTCACCACAGGGACAGGGGAACTCTGGCTACACCTTC. It specifies CASSPQGQGNSGYTF.

The table lists this clonotype with a few counts. This chain uses TRBV19 with TRBJ2-6, with TRBD2 matching 12 bases. CDR1 and CDR2 (germline): LNHDA, SQIVND (reference sequence). With 4 bases clipped from V and 0 bases from J, the junction kept 4 bases outside the gene matches. CDR3 length equals 18 residues. CDR3 sequence reads: CASSRGLAGFSGANVLTF. The DNA of the CDR3 is TGTGCCAGTAGTAGAGGACTAGCGGGGTTCTCTGGGGCCAACGTCCTGACTTTC.

This clonotype came up many times. The genes are TRBV7-2 and TRBJ2-7; a weak D match, TRBD1 (6 bases). This CDR3 comprises 13 residues. Trimming took 5 bases from V and 2 from J, leaving 10 bases between them. Germline CDR1 SGHTA, CDR2 FQGNSA. In DNA form, the CDR3 reads TGTGCCAGCAGCCTACAGGGCCCCTACGAGCAGTACTTC. Its translation is CASSLQGPYEQYF. Variable domain in full (rest from reference TRBV7-2 and TRBJ2-7): GAGVSQSPSNKVTEKGKDVELRCDPISGHTALYWYRQSLGQGLEFLIYFQGNSAPDKSGLPSDRFSAERTGGSVSTLTIQRTQQEDSAVYLCASSLQGPYEQYFGPGTRLTVT.

This clonotype was observed at least ten times. The chain carries TRBV30 and TRBJ2-7; possible D gene TRBD2, 6 bases. This CDR3 spans 12 amino acids. Germline CDR1 GTSNPN, CDR2 SVGIG (reference sequence). Trimming removed 4 bases at V and 6 bases at J, with 13 bases between. The CDR3 bases are TGTGCCTGGAAGGTCCTGCGGGGCGAGCAGTACTTC. Translated, it gives CAWKVLRGEQYF.